Listed below are T cell receptor beta chains from one sample, sequenced in a study of radiotherapy plus CTLA-4 blockade in lung cancer. Generated by immunoSEQ multiplex PCR, the TCRdb table keeps only in-frame clones and is missing some. The table records some 110,000 clones, approximately 87% of them present only once. The source material was peripheral blood, sampled from a patient treated with radiotherapy plus ipilimumab. The receptor set was obtained from a human donor with non-small cell lung cancer that progressed on radiotherapy plus ipilimumab. Some clones in this sample may be carry-over from other donors' samples. Each CDR3 is given with its conserved first and last residue. Each record gives: J gene, CDR3 length, clone size, V gene, D gene, CDR3 protein, CDR3 DNA. D genes are given only for firm matches. Clone size is shown for a subset of rows, as once, few, many or a class of expanded clone.

>TRBJ1-1|14|once|TRBV2|TRBD1
CASSTGGLNTEAFF
TGTGCCAGCAGTACAGGGGGCTTGAACACTGAAGCTTTCTTT
>TRBJ2-5|15|.|TRBV7-9|TRBD2
CASTPAGGLQETQYF
TGTGCCAGCACCCCGGCGGGGGGTTTACAAGAGACCCAGTACTTC
>TRBJ2-2|11|once|TRBV20-1|.
CSARIRRELFF
TGCAGTGCTAGGATAAGGAGGGAGCTGTTTTTT
>TRBJ2-2|15|.|TRBV4-3|.
CASSQNLGSTGELFF
TGCGCCAGCAGCCAAAACCTGGGTAGCACCGGGGAGCTGTTTTTT
>TRBJ2-7|14|.|TRBV6-1|.
CASSEAILTYEQYF
TGTGCCAGCAGTGAAGCGATTTTAACCTACGAGCAGTACTTC
>TRBJ2-7|14|.|TRBV7-3|TRBD2
CASSSGLAGGEQYF
TGTGCCAGCAGCTCGGGGCTAGCGGGGGGCGAGCAGTACTTC
>TRBJ1-3|15|once|TRBV6-5|.
CASSYTWDSGNTIYF
TGTGCCAGCAGTTATACTTGGGACTCTGGAAACACCATATATTTT
>TRBJ2-2|15|.|TRBV7-2|TRBD2
CASSPLSGVNGELFF
TGTGCCAGCAGCCCCCTCAGCGGGGTAAACGGGGAGCTGTTTTTT
>TRBJ1-6|15|.|TRBV9|TRBD1
CASGGLDRGDSPLHF
TGTGCCAGCGGCGGGCTAGACAGGGGTGATTCACCCCTCCACTTT
>TRBJ1-1|14|once|TRBV5-4|TRBD1
CASSLGTAYTEAFF
TGTGCCAGCAGCTTAGGGACAGCCTACACTGAAGCTTTCTTT
>TRBJ1-3|14|.|TRBV30|.
CAWSGTVSGNTIYF
TGTGCCTGGAGTGGGACAGTCTCTGGAAACACCATATATTTT
>TRBJ1-1|14|once|TRBV7-9|.
CAHFLGARGTEAFF
TGTGCCCACTTCCTGGGGGCCCGGGGGACTGAAGCTTTCTTT
>TRBJ1-2|12|.|TRBV11-2|.
CASSLVKYGYTF
TGTGCCAGCAGCTTGGTAAAGTATGGCTACACCTTC
>TRBJ1-2|14|.|TRBV13|.
CASSLGWTVYGYTF
TGTGCCAGCAGCTTGGGGTGGACAGTCTATGGCTACACCTTC
>TRBJ2-7|13|.|TRBV11-2|.
CASSLLNPAEQYF
TGTGCCAGCAGCCTCCTAAATCCTGCCGAGCAGTACTTC
>TRBJ1-4|14|.|TRBV14|.
CASSQGGRNEKLFF
TGTGCCAGCAGCCAAGGTGGAAGAAATGAAAAACTGTTTTTT
>TRBJ1-3|13|once|TRBV29-1|TRBD1
CSVIQGPGNTIYF
TGCAGCGTAATACAGGGGCCTGGAAACACCATATATTTT
>TRBJ2-1|15|once|TRBV5-1|TRBD1
CASSSARGGSNEQFF
TGCGCCAGCAGCTCCGCTCGAGGGGGCTCCAATGAGCAGTTCTTC
>TRBJ1-6|12|few|TRBV7-2|.
CASSLNNSPLHF
TGTGCCAGCAGCTTGAATAATTCACCCCTCCACTTT
>TRBJ2-1|14|.|TRBV7-9|TRBD1
CASREGTGGQEQFF
TGTGCCAGCAGGGAAGGGACAGGGGGCCAGGAGCAGTTCTTC
>TRBJ2-5|15|.|TRBV5-6|.
CASSYLGVWQETQYF
TGTGCCAGCAGCTACCTCGGTGTGTGGCAAGAGACCCAGTACTTC
>TRBJ1-1|14|.|TRBV9|.
CASSPTGMDTEAFF
TGTGCCAGCAGCCCCACGGGTATGGACACTGAAGCTTTCTTT
>TRBJ2-7|14|.|TRBV2|.
CASSVSGGAYEQYF
TGTGCCAGCAGTGTGTCTGGGGGCGCTTACGAGCAGTACTTC
>TRBJ1-2|15|.|TRBV7-3|TRBD1
CASSSLGQGAYGYTF
TGTGCCAGCAGCTCATTGGGACAGGGGGCCTATGGCTACACCTTC
>TRBJ2-5|14|.|TRBV28|TRBD1
CASRQGQIQETQYF
TGTGCCAGCAGACAGGGACAGATCCAAGAGACCCAGTACTTC
>TRBJ1-1|14|.|TRBV7-3|.
CASSLTAGTTEAFF
TGTGCCAGCAGCTTAACTGCTGGGACCACTGAAGCTTTCTTT
>TRBJ2-3|15|.|TRBV7-3|.
CASSRRGSSADTQYF
TGTGCCAGCAGCCGGAGGGGCTCCTCCGCAGATACGCAGTATTTT
>TRBJ2-4|14|.|TRBV5-8|TRBD1
CASSFWGTGGIQYF
TGTGCCAGCAGCTTCTGGGGGACAGGGGGCATTCAGTACTTC
>TRBJ1-6|12|once|TRBV7-9|.
CASSLDHSPLHF
TGTGCCAGCAGCTTAGACCATTCACCCCTCCACTTT
>TRBJ1-1|13|.|TRBV15|.
CATSRDRGGEAFF
TGTGCCACCAGCAGAGACAGGGGTGGTGAAGCTTTCTTT
>TRBJ2-5|9|.|TRBV3-2|.
CASRVAQYF
TGTGCCAGCAGAGTAGCTCAGTACTTC
>TRBJ2-5|13|once|TRBV7-3|.
CASSTGHQETQYF
TGTGCCAGCAGCACGGGGCATCAAGAGACCCAGTACTTC
>TRBJ2-2|13|.|TRBV6-1|.
CASSDIGPGELFF
TGTGCCAGCAGTGACATCGGGCCCGGGGAGCTGTTTTTT
>TRBJ1-5|13|.|TRBV2|.
CASNENSNQPQHF
TGTGCCAGCAACGAGAATAGCAATCAGCCCCAGCATTTT
>TRBJ1-4|15|.|TRBV7-9|.
CASSFGEATNEKLFF
TGTGCCAGCAGCTTTGGGGAGGCAACTAATGAAAAACTGTTTTTT
>TRBJ1-2|13|.|TRBV18|.
CASSPDVLVGYTF
TGTGCCAGCTCACCCGACGTCCTCGTCGGCTACACCTTC
>TRBJ2-3|12|.|TRBV7-6|.
CASSFSRDTQYF
TGTGCCAGCAGCTTTTCACGGGATACGCAGTATTTT
>TRBJ2-5|18|.|TRBV5-1|.
CASSKSLPGRQIQETQYF
TGCGCCAGCAGCAAGAGCCTGCCGGGACGGCAAATCCAAGAGACCCAGTACTTC
>TRBJ2-2|11|.|TRBV6-5|.
CASFKGGELFF
TGTGCCAGCTTCAAGGGCGGGGAGCTGTTTTTT
>TRBJ2-1|15|.|TRBV13|.
CASSLWSSNYNEQFF
TGTGCCAGCAGCTTATGGTCTAGCAACTACAATGAGCAGTTCTTC
>TRBJ2-1|12|.|TRBV9|.
CASSVVLNEQFF
TGTGCCAGCAGCGTAGTTCTCAATGAGCAGTTCTTC
>TRBJ1-1|16|.|TRBV18|.
CASSPRFIEGNTEAFF
TGTGCCAGCTCACCACGTTTTATTGAGGGGAACACTGAAGCTTTCTTT
>TRBJ1-2|14|.|TRBV6-5|.
CASSYSKGGGGYTF
TGTGCCAGCAGTTACTCGAAAGGTGGGGGGGGCTACACCTTC
>TRBJ2-1|18|.|TRBV4-1|TRBD2
CASSQGAGGKSSYNEQFF
TGCGCCAGCAGCCAAGGCGCGGGGGGGAAGAGCTCCTACAATGAGCAGTTCTTC
>TRBJ1-4|14|.|TRBV6-1|.
CASSATPKGEKLFF
TGTGCCAGCAGTGCGACACCCAAGGGGGAAAAACTGTTTTTT
>TRBJ2-7|14|.|TRBV2|.
CASLEVGVSYEQYF
TGTGCCAGCTTGGAGGTGGGCGTGTCCTACGAGCAGTACTTC
>TRBJ1-6|14|.|TRBV4-3|.
CASSQDEESSPLHF
TGCGCCAGCAGCCAAGATGAGGAGTCTTCACCCCTCCACTTT
>TRBJ1-1|14|.|TRBV2|.
CASRTLRMNTEAFF
TGTGCCAGCCGGACCCTGAGGATGAACACTGAAGCTTTCTTT
>TRBJ2-3|13|once|TRBV16|.
CASSPIRGNTQYF
TGTGCCAGCAGCCCCATAAGGGGAAATACGCAGTATTTT
>TRBJ2-7|14|.|TRBV7-3|TRBD2
CASSPAGGSYEQYF
TGTGCCAGCAGCCCCGCGGGGGGGTCCTACGAGCAGTACTTC
>TRBJ2-7|15|once|TRBV5-6|TRBD2
CASSRGLAGGYEQYF
TGTGCCAGCAGCCGGGGACTAGCGGGGGGGTACGAGCAGTACTTC
>TRBJ1-2|15|.|TRBV19|TRBD1
CASSISNTGGRGYTF
TGTGCCAGTAGTATTTCCAACACAGGGGGCAGAGGCTACACCTTC
>TRBJ2-1|15|.|TRBV7-3|.
CASSLGLSSYNEQFF
TGTGCCAGCAGCTTGGGCCTAAGCTCCTACAATGAGCAGTTCTTC